One and the same sample provided the 22 T cell receptor beta chains below, sequenced in a study of T-cell memory formation after mild COVID-19. Via MiXCR, TCRdb re-called the 5' RACE reads, giving one row per CDR3 protein. The table lists under 550,000 distinct CDR3 sequences, roughly 18% of them singletons. The specimen sequenced was PBMCs or a T cell subset sorted from them (not recorded which). The receptors come from an adult woman who had mild COVID-19 (a few samples of this study predate the infection). Cell type and time point are not known.

J is TRBJ2-1 and V is TRBV6-2 or TRBV6-3; 14 bases line up with TRBD2. The CDR3 is made up of 20 amino acids. V dropped 6 bases and J dropped 0; count of bases not matched to a gene: 13. Per the germline V gene, CDR1 is MNHEY and CDR2 is SVGEGT. The CDR3 region is CASRSNLGTSGGSSYNEQFF. For the CDR3, the DNA is TGTGCCAGCAGGAGTAACTTAGGGACTAGCGGGGGAAGCTCCTACAATGAGCAGTTCTTC.

This rearrangement joins TRBV12-3 or TRBV12-4 to TRBJ2-7; maybe TRBD1 (6 bases). The CDR3 covers 14 residues. V lost 5 bases and J 4 bases, leaving 15 bases between the germline ends. This chain's CDR3 is CASSVGHSAYEQYF. The CDR3 nucleotides are TGTGCCAGCAGTGTGGGACATTCCGCATACGAGCAGTACTTC.

This clonotype was recorded at least ten times. This sequence joins TRBV7-8 and TRBJ2-7, with TRBD2 as a possible D gene (7 bases). Germline values: CDR1 SGHVS, CDR2 FQNEAQ. The CDR3 consists of 15 residues. V gave up 5 bases and J gave up 4 bases, with 18 bases separating them. In nucleotides, the CDR3 is TGTGCCAGCAGCCCCCTGGGGGGGCAAGGTTACGAGCAGTACTTC. This gives the protein CASSPLGGQGYEQYF.

In its sample, this clonotype was seen a few times. The chain carries TRBV30 and TRBJ1-1; tentative D call: TRBD1 (6 bases). V was pared by 3 bases and J by 1 base, with 12 bases between. Germline V gene sequence: CDR1 GTSNPN, CDR2 SVGIG (reference sequence). The CDR3 spans 14 residues. In DNA, the CDR3 is TGTGCCTGGAGGTTTACAGGGTCGAACACTGAAGCTTTCTTT. It yields the protein CAWRFTGSNTEAFF.

This clonotype has a handful of counts. This chain joins TRBV27 and TRBJ2-1; perhaps TRBD1 as D (6 bases). CDR1 and CDR2 (germline): MNHEY, SMNVEV (reference sequence). Trimming cost V 6 bases and J 7 bases, with 19 bases left between them. The CDR3 has 15 amino acids. DNA of the CDR3: TGTGCCAGCAGCTTGAGAGGCCAGGGGAAGAATGAGCAGTTCTTC. Its translation: CASSLRGQGKNEQFF.

A few counts support this clonotype. This chain uses TRBV25-1 with TRBJ2-3; D possibly corresponds to TRBD1 (6 bases). The CDR3 spans 14 residues. The germline CDR1 and CDR2 sequences are MGHDK and SYGVNS. Trimming stripped 7 bases from V and 0 bases from J, with 11 bases between. The CDR3, as DNA: TGTGCCAGCAAGATGCAGGGGAGCACAGATACGCAGTATTTT. It codes for CASKMQGSTDTQYF.

The rearrangement uses TRBV4-2 and TRBJ2-1; D is undetermined. CDR1 LGHNA and CDR2 YNFKEQ come from the germline V gene. This CDR3 has 14 residues. Trimming shortened V by 0 bases and J by 4 bases, and 7 bases separated the two germline ends. The CDR3 bases are TGTGCCAGCAGCCAAGAGGGCCGATACAATGAGCAGTTCTTC. This sequence encodes CASSQEGRYNEQFF.

A few counts support this clonotype. The chain carries TRBV4-2 and TRBJ2-1; 8 bases align to TRBD2. J was trimmed by 4 bases and V by 0 bases; bases with no gene match: 11. The CDR3 loop spans 18 amino acids. CDR1 is LGHNA and CDR2 is YNFKEQ in the germline V gene. CDR3 in amino acids: CASSQDNSGTSPYNEQFF. The CDR3 DNA reads TGTGCCAGCAGCCAAGACAATAGCGGGACCTCCCCTTACAATGAGCAGTTCTTC.

The chain links TRBV5-1 to TRBJ2-7, with D possibly TRBD1 on 5 matching bases. V gave up 4 bases and J gave up 0 bases, with 11 bases separating them. The V gene's germline CDR1 is SGHRS and CDR2 YFSETQ. The CDR3 spans 14 residues. Written as DNA, the CDR3 is TGCGCCAGCAGCCCCGACAGCTACTCCTACGAGCAGTACTTC. It specifies CASSPDSYSYEQYF.

This clonotype was picked up a small number of times. The rearrangement uses TRBV7-9 and TRBJ2-3; D is unclear. The CDR3 totals 12 residues. Per germline, CDR1 SEHNR and CDR2 FQNEAQ (reference sequence). Trimming removed 6 bases at V and 4 bases at J, with 8 bases between. DNA of the CDR3: TGTGCCAGCAGACCGCCGGCAGATACGCAGTATTTT. Translation gives CASRPPADTQYF.

This clonotype was picked up a small number of times. This chain uses TRBV12-3 or TRBV12-4 with TRBJ2-7; the D gene is possibly TRBD1 (6 bases). The ends were cut back, 4 bases at V and 0 bases at J, with 13 bases in the middle. The CDR3 sequence is 15 residues long. CDR3 DNA sequence: TGTGCCAGCAGTTCAGGACAGCTGAGCTCCTACGAGCAGTACTTC. Amino acid sequence: CASSSGQLSSYEQYF.

This clonotype was found many times. The chain is built from TRBV20-1 and TRBJ1-2; D perhaps matches TRBD1 (5 bases). The germline V gene has CDR1 DFQATT and CDR2 SNEGSKA (reference sequence). With 3 bases removed from V and 3 bases from J, the gap between germline ends came to 14 bases. This CDR3 comprises 14 residues. The CDR3 bases are TGCAGTGCTAGTATCGGCCTGGGGGACTATGGCTACACCTTC. It specifies CSASIGLGDYGYTF.

The rearrangement joins TRBV20-1 to TRBJ2-7, with 14 bases that match TRBD2. This CDR3 spans 16 amino acids. Germline values: CDR1 DFQATT, CDR2 SNEGSKA (reference sequence). V gave up 5 bases and J gave up 3 bases; unmatched junction bases: 9. The DNA of the CDR3 is TGCAGTGCTCTGGATCTCGGGACTAGCGGGAGCTACGAGCAGTACTTC. As protein: CSALDLGTSGSYEQYF.

The chain is built from TRBV7-9 and TRBJ2-7; the D is unclear. In germline, CDR1 is SEHNR, CDR2 FQNEAQ (reference sequence). The CDR3 totals 14 residues. The V end lost 5 bases, the J end lost 2 bases, and 13 bases lay between the germline ends. Here the CDR3 reads CASSPDRLTYEQYF. As DNA, the CDR3 is TGTGCCAGCAGCCCGGACCGGCTTACCTACGAGCAGTACTTC.

In its sample, this clonotype was seen many times. The chain is built from TRBV7-8 and TRBJ2-7, with 10 nucleotides matching TRBD2. Germline values: CDR1 SGHVS, CDR2 FQNEAQ. This CDR3 has 16 residues. Losses at the gene ends were 4 bases for V and 0 bases for J; bases not matched to a gene: 6. The CDR3 DNA follows: TGTGCCAGCAGCTGGACGACTAGCGGGCCCTCCTACGAGCAGTACTTC. It yields the protein CASSWTTSGPSYEQYF.

This rearrangement joins TRBV14 to TRBJ1-2, with no clear D. The CDR3 totals 12 residues. Germline V gene data show CDR1 as SGHDN and CDR2 as FVKESK. Trimming stripped 0 bases from V and 9 bases from J, with 8 bases between. The chain's CDR3 is CASSQEKASYTF. In DNA form, the CDR3 reads TGTGCCAGCAGCCAAGAGAAGGCGAGCTACACCTTC.

The CDR3 DNA reads TGTGCCAGCAGCCGTGACGGAACGAATCAGCCCCAGCATTTT. This codes for CASSRDGTNQPQHF. The J gene is TRBJ1-5, the V gene TRBV3-1; the D is unclear. Per germline, CDR1 LGHDT and CDR2 YNNKEL (reference sequence). V was trimmed by 4 bases and J by 4 bases, leaving 11 bases between them. This CDR3 contains 14 residues.

This clonotype was recorded a few times. The genes are TRBV7-2 and TRBJ2-1; 8 nucleotides line up with TRBD2. V lost 3 bases, J lost 8 bases, and 9 bases stayed unmatched. The CDR3 is 15 amino acids. Germline V gives CDR1 SGHTA, CDR2 FQGNSA. This CDR3 reads CASSFPGRAVDEQFF. CDR3 in DNA: TGTGCCAGCAGCTTCCCCGGGAGGGCCGTCGATGAGCAGTTCTTC.

V and J are TRBV10-3 and TRBJ2-1; 8 nucleotides match TRBD1. With 4 bases clipped from V and 4 bases from J, the junction kept 6 bases outside the gene matches. This CDR3 spans 15 amino acids. Germline V gene sequence: CDR1 ENHRY, CDR2 SYGVKD. This CDR3 is CAISVTGQGYNEQFF. In DNA form, the CDR3 reads TGTGCCATCAGTGTGACCGGACAGGGTTACAATGAGCAGTTCTTC.

This clonotype was picked up a small number of times. The CDR3 bases are TGTGCCAGCAGCTTACAGGGGGCGAAGGAAGCTTTCTTT. Amino acids: CASSLQGAKEAFF. The chain recombines TRBV5-4 with TRBJ1-1; 9 bases are shared with TRBD1. The CDR3 extends over 13 amino acids. V was pared by 2 bases and J by 8 bases, with 4 bases of the junction left unmatched. Germline values: CDR1 SGHNT, CDR2 YYREEE (reference sequence).

This clonotype was recorded a few times. Here the CDR3 reads CASSSKRGGAETQYF. CDR3 in DNA: TGTGCCAGCAGTTCCAAACGCGGGGGGGCGGAGACCCAGTACTTC. The chain has TRBV27 and TRBJ2-5, with TRBD2 identical over 9 bases. Germline V gives CDR1 MNHEY, CDR2 SMNVEV (reference sequence). V gave up 4 bases and J gave up 5 bases; unmatched junction bases: 8. This CDR3 region has 15 residues.

The rearrangement links TRBV6-2 or TRBV6-3 to TRBJ2-5, with 11 positions matching TRBD1. CDR3 length: 16 amino acids. V trimming: 6 bases; J trimming: 2 bases; junction bases outside the gene matches: 8. Germline CDR1 reads MNHEY; CDR2 reads SVGEGT. CDR3 DNA: TGTGCCAGCAGCCTCCCCGGACAGGGGGCTCAAGAGACCCAGTACTTC. It is translated as CASSLPGQGAQETQYF.